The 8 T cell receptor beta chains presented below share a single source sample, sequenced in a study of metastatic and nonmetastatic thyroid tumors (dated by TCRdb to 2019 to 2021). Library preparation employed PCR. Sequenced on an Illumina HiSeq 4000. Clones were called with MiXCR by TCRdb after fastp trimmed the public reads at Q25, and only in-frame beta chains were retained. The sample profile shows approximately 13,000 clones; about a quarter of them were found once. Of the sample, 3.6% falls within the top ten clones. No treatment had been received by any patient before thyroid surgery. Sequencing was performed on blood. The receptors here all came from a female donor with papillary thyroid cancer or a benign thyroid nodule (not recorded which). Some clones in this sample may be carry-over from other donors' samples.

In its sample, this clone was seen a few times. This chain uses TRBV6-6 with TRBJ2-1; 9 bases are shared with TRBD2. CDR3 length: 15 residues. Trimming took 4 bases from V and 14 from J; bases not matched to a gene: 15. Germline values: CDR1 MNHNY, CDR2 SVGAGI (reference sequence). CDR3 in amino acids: CASSSRGEVAGVEFF. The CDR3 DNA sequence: TGTGCCAGCAGTTCCCGAGGGGAGGTAGCGGGAGTGGAGTTCTTC.

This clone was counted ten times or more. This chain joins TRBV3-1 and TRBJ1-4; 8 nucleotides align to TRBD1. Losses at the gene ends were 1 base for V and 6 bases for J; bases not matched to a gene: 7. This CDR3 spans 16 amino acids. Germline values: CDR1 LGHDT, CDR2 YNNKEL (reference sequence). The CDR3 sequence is CASSQGRGQGYEKLFF. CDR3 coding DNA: TGTGCCAGCAGCCAAGGTAGAGGACAGGGATATGAAAAACTGTTTTTT. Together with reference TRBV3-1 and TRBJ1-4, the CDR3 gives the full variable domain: DTAVSQTPKYLVTQMGNDKSIKCEQNLGHDTMYWYKQDSKKFLKIMFSYNNKELIINETVPNRFSPKSPDKAHLNLHINSLELGDSAVYFCASSQGRGQGYEKLFFGSGTQLSVL.

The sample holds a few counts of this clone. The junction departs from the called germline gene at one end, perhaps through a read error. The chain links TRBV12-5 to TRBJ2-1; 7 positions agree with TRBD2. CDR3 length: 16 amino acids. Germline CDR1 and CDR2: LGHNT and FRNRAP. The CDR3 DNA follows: TGTGCTAGTGGTTGCCATGTTAGCGGGTATTACAATGAACAGTTCTTC. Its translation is CASGCHVSGYYNEQFF.

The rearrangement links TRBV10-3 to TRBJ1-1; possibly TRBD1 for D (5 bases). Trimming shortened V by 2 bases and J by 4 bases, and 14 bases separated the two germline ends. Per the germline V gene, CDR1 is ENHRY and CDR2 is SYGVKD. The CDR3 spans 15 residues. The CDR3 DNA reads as TGTGCCATCAGTGAGGGTGGGGGGACCTGCACTGAAGCTTTCTTT. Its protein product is CAISEGGGTCTEAFF.

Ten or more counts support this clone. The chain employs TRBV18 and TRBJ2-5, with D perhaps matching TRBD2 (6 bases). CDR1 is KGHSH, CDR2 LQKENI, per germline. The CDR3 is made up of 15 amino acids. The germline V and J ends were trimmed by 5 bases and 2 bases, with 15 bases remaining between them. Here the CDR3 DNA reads TGTGCCAGCTCATCTCCCGCGGGGTTTCAAGAGACCCAGTACTTC. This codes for CASSSPAGFQETQYF.

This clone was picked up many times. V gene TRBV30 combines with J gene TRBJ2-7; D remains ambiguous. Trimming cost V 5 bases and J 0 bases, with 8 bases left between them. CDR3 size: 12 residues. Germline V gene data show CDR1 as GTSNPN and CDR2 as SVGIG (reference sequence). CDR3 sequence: CAWSESSYEQYF. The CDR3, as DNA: TGTGCCTGGTCCGAGAGCTCCTACGAGCAGTACTTC.

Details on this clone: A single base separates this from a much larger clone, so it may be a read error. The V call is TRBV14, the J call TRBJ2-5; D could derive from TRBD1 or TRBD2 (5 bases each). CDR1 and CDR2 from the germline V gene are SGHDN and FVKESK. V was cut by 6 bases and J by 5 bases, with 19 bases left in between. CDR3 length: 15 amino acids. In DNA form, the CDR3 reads TGTGCCAGCAGACAAAATGGGCTAGCAGGGGAGACCCAGTACTTC. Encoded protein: CASRQNGLAGETQYF.

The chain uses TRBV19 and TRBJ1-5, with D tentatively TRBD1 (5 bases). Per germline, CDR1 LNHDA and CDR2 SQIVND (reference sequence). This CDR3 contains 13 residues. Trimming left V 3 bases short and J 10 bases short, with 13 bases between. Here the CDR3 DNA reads TGTGCCAGTAGTATTCGCCAGGGTGGTCCCCAGCATTTT. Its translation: CASSIRQGGPQHF. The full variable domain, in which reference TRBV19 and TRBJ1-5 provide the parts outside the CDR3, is DGGITQSPKYLFRKEGQNVTLSCEQNLNHDAMYWYRQDPGQGLRLIYYSQIVNDFQKGDIAEGYSVSREKKESFPLTVTSAQKNPTAFYLCASSIRQGGPQHFGDGTRLSIL.